This TCR beta chain was obtained from a study of cytomegalovirus exposure and HLA in healthy donors. Points from the study as a whole: Common viral pathogens (according to a later analysis) appeared linked to several of the most significant clusters. CMV serostatus was the only immune exposure information that was available. Most observed TCR sequences were rare, whereas some public TCRs were detected in many donors.

Nominal health characterized the donors when sampled, though unrecorded immune exposures were likely. A remark on this clone: Its antigen is not known.

PCR employed 60 Vbeta and 13 Jbeta primers. Clones were read by immunoSEQ multiplex PCR, and TCRdb kept only the in-frame ones, dropping some. In all, the sample yields about 140,000 clones. The V and J ends lost 3 bases and 0 bases respectively, with 8 bases between them. The CDR3 runs to 14 residues. Germline CDR1 SGHNT, CDR2 YENEEA. This chain connects TRBV11-3 to TRBJ1-1; maybe TRBD1 (5 bases). This receptor was taken from a woman between 18 and 29 years old in good health and CMV-seronegative. Sequencing was done on a sample of PBMCs. The CDR3 here is CASSFSGMNTEAFF. Written as DNA, the CDR3 is TGTGCCAGCAGCTTCTCAGGGATGAACACTGAAGCTTTCTTT.